The clone carrying this T cell receptor (beta chain) has more than one count but fewer than ten. What it recognizes is unknown. Treatment defined: oral pan-JAK inhibitor, 5-10 mg twice daily. The data belong to a study of CD8+ T cells in alopecia areata. Study at large: It was oral tofacitinib, at 5 to 10 mg twice daily, that treated patients received. Overall study results and limits: There were many expanded lesional clones persisting in scalp and blood during tofacitinib. Tofacitinib significantly reduced both scalp clonality and expanded CD8+ clones among the top 100.

CDR1 is SGHRS and CDR2 is YFSETQ in the germline V gene. The CDR3 runs 16 residues. V lost 0 bases and J lost 0, with 7 bases in between. Sequencing used cDNA as its template, made by extracting RNA and reverse transcribing it. Here immunoSEQ multiplex PCR was the method, and the copy in TCRdb shows in-frame clones only, minus some. The table records roughly 220,000 clones, roughly two fifths of them present only once. Sequencing was performed on CD4+ T cells sorted from blood, taken around week 34, from a patient treated with tofacitinib. This sequence was found in a human donor with alopecia areata. The V call is TRBV5-1, the J call TRBJ1-6; D gene unclear. In DNA, the CDR3 is TGCGCCAGCAGCTTGGAACGGAGCTCCTATAATTCACCCCTCCACTTT. Translated: CASSLERSSYNSPLHF.